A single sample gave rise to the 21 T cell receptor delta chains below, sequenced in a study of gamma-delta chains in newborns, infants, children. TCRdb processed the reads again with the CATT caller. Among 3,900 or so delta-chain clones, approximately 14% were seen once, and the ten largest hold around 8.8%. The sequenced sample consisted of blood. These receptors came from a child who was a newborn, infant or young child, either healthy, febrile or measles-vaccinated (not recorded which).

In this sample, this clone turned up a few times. DNA for the CDR3: TGTGCCTGTGACAGGGTTACTGGGGGATACACTAGAAGCACCGATAAACTCATCTTT. Protein: CACDRVTGGYTRSTDKLIF. The chain couples TRDV2 to TRDJ1; 12 nucleotides line up with TRDD3. CDR1 is GEAIGNYY and CDR2 is EKD in the germline V gene. The ends lost 2 bases at V and 1 base at J; junction bases unmatched: 13. There are 19 residues in the CDR3.

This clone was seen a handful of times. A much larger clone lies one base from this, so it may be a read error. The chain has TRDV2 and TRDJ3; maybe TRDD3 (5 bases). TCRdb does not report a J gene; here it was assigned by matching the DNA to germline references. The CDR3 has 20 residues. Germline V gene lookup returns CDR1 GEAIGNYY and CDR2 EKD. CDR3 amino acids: CACDTYYGWESSWDTRKMFF. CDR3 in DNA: TGTGCCTGTGACACGTACTATGGATGGGAGAGCTCCTGGGACACCCGAAAGATGTTTTTC.

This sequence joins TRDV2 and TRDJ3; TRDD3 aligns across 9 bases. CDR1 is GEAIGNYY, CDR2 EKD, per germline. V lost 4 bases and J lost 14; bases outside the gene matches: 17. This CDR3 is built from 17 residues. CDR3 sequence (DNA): TGTGCCTGTGATCGCCTTCCTGCTGGGGGATCGTGGGGACAGATGTTTTTC. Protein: CACDRLPAGGSWGQMFF.

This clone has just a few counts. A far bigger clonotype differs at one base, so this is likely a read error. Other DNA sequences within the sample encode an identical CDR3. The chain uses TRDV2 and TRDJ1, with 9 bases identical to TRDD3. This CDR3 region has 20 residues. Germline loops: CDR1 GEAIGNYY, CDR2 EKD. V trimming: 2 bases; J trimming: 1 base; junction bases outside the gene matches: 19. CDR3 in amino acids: CACDILTPHTGGPTTDKLIF. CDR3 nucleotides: TGTGCCTGTGACATCCTTACCCCCCATACTGGGGGACCCACCACCGATAAACTCATCTTT.

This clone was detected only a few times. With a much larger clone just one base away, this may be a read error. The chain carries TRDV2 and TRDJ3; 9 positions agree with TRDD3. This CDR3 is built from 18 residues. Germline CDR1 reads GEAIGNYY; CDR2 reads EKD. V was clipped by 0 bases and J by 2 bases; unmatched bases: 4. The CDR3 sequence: CACDTAGGYPWDTRQMFF. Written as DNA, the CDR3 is TGTGCCTGTGACACCGCAGGGGGATACCCCTGGGACACCCGACAGATGTTTTTC.

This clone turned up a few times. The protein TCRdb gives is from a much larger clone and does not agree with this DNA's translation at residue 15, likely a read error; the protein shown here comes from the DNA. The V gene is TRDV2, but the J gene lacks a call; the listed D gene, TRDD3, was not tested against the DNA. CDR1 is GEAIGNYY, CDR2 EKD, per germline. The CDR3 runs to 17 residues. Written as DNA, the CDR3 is TGTGCCTGTGACACCGTAAGCCGGGGGCCCGACACCGATAAAATCATCTTT. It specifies CACDTVSRGPDTDKIIF.

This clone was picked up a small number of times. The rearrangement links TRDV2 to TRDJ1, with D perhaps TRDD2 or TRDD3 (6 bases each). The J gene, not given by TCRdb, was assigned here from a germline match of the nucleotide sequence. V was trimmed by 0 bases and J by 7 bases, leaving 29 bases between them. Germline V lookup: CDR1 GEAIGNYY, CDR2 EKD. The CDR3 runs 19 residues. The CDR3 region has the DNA TGTGCCTGTGACACCGTACCCCTTCCCGAGACGGGGGACGAAATTAAACTCATCTTT. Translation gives CACDTVPLPETGDEIKLIF.

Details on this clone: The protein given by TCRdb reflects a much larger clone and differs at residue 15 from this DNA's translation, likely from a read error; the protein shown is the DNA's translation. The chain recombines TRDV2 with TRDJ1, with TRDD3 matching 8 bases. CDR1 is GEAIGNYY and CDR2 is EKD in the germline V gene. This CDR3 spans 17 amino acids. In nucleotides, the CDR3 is TGTGCCTGTGACGTACTGGGGGGAAATATGTACACCGATAAACCCATCTTT. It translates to CACDVLGGNMYTDKPIF.

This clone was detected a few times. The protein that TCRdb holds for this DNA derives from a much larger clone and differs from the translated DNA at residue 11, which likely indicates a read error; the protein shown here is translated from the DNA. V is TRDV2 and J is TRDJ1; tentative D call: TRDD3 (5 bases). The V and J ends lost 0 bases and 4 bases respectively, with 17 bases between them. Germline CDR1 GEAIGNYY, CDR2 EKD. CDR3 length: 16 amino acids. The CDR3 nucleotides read TGTGCCTGTGACACCTTGGGGACACCTAAGATCGATAAACTCATCTTT. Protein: CACDTLGTPKIDKLIF.

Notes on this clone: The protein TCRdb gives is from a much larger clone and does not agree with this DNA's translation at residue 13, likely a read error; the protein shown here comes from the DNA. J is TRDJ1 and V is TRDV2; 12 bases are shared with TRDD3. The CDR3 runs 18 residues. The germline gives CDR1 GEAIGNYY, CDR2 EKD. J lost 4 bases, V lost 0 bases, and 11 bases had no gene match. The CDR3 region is CACDTLEFTGGYSDKLIF. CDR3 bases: TGTGCCTGTGACACCTTGGAATTTACTGGGGGATACAGCGATAAACTCATCTTT.

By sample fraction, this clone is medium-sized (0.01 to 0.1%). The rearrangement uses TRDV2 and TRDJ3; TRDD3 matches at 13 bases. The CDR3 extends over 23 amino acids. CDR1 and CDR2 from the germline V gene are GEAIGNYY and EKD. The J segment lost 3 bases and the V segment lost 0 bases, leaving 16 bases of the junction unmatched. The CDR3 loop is CACDTIPTGGYEITGWDTRQMFF. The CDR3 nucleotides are TGTGCCTGTGACACCATTCCTACTGGGGGATACGAGATCACTGGCTGGGACACCCGACAGATGTTTTTC.

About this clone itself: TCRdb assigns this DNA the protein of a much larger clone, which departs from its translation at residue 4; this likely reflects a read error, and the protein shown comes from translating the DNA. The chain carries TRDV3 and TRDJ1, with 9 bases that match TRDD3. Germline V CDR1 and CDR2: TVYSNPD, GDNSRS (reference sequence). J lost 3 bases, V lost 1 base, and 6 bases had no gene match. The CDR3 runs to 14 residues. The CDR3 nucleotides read TGTGCCTTTACCTGGTGGGGGATATCCGATAAACTCATCTTT. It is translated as CAFTWWGISDKLIF.

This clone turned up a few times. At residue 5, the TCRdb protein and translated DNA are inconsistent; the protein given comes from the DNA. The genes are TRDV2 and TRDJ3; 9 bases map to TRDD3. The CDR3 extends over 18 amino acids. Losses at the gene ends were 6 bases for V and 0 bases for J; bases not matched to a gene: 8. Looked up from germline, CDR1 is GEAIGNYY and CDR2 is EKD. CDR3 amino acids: CACNALGDSSWDTRQMFF. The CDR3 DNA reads TGTGCCTGTAACGCCTTGGGGGATAGCTCCTGGGACACCCGACAGATGTTTTTC.

The CDR3 region is CACDYWGIAPDKLIF. The CDR3 nucleotides read TGTGCCTGTGACTACTGGGGGATCGCCCCCGATAAACTCATCTTT. No V gene was called, and the J gene is TRDJ1; the table's D call, TRDD3, has no DNA check behind it. This CDR3 is built from 15 residues.

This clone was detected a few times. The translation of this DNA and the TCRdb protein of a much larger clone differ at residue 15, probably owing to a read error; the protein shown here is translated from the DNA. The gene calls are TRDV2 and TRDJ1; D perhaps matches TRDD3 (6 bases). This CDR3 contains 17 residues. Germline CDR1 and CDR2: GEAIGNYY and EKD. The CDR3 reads CACDGVGGGQYTDKPIF. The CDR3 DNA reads TGTGCCTGTGACGGCGTTGGTGGGGGCCAGTACACCGATAAACCCATCTTT.

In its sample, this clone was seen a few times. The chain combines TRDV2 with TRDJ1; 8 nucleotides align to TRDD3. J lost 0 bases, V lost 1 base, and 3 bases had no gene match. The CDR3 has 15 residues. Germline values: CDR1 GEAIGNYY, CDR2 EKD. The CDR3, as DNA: TGTGCCTGTGACACGCTGGGGGAGAACACCGATAAACTCATCTTT. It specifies CACDTLGENTDKLIF.

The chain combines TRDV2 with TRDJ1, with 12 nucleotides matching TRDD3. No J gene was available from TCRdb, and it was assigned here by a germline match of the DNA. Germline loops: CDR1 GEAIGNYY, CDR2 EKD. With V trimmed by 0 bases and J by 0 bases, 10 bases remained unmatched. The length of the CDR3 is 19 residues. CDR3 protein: CACDTGVGLGDTHTDKLIF. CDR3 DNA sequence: TGTGCCTGTGACACCGGGGTAGGACTGGGGGATACCCACACCGATAAACTCATCTTT.

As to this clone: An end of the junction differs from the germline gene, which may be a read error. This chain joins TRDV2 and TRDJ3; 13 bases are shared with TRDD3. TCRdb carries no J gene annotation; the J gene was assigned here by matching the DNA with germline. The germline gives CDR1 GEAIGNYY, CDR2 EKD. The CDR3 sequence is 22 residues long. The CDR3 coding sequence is TGTGCCTGTGGCCCTACGCACACTGGGGGATACGAGAGCTCCTGGGACACCCGAAAGATGTTTTTC. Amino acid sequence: CACGPTHTGGYESSWDTRKMFF.

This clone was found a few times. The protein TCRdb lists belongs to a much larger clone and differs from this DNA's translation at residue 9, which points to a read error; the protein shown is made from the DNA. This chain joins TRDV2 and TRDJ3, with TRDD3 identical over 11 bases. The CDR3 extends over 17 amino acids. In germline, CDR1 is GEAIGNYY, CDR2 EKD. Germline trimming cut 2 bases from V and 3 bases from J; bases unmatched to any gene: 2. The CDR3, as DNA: TGTGCCTGTGACAGTACTGGGGGATACTGGGACACCCGACAGATGTTTTTC. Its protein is CACDSTGGYWDTRQMFF.

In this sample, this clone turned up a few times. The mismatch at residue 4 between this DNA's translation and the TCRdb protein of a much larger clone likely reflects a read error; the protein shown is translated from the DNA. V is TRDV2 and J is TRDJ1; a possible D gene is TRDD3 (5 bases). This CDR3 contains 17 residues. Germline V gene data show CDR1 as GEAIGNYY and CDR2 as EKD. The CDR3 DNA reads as TGTGCCTGTGTCACCGTAAGCCGGGGGCCCGACACCGATAAACTCATCTTT. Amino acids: CACVTVSRGPDTDKLIF.

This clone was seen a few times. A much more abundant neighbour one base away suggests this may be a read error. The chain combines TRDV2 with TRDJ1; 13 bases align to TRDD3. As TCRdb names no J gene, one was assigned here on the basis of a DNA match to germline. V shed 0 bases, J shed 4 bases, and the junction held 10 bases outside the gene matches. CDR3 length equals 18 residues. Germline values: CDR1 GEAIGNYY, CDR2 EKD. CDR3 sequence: CACDTLEVTGGYGDKLIF. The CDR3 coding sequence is TGTGCCTGTGACACCTTGGAAGTTACTGGGGGATACGGCGATAAACTCATCTTT.